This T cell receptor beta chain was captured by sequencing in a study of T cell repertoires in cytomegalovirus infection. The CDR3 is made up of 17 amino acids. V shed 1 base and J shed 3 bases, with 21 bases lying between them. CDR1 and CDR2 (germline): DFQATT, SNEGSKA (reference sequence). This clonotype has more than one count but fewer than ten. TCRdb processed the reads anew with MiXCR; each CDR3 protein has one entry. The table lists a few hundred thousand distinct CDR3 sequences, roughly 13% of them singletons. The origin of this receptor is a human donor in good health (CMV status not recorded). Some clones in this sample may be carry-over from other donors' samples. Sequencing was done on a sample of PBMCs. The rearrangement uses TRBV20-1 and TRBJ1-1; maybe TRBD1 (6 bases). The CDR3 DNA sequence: TGCAGTGCTAGAGTCCCACCCGGGACCGAGGGGGACACTGAAGCTTTCTTT. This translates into CSARVPPGTEGDTEAFF.